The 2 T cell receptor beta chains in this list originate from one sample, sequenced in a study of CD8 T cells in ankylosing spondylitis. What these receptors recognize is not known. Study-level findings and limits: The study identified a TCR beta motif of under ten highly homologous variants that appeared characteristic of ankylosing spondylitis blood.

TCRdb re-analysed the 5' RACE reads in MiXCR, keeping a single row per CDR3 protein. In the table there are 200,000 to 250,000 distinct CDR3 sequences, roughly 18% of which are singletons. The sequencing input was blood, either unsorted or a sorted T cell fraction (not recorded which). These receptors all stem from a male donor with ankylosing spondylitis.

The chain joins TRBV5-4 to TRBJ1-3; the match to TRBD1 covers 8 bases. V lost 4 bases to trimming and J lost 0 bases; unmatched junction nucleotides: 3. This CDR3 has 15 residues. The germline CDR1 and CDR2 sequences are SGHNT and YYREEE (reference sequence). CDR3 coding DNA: TGTGCCAGCAGCCCCGGGACAGGCTCTGGAAACACCATATATTTT. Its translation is CASSPGTGSGNTIYF.

The chain's CDR3 is CASSLGLAGKGGNEQFF. DNA for the CDR3: TGTGCCAGCAGTTTAGGGCTAGCGGGTAAGGGCGGCAATGAGCAGTTCTTC. The chain couples TRBV12-3 or TRBV12-4 to TRBJ2-1; 8 nucleotides line up with TRBD2. With V trimmed by 1 base and J by 6 bases, 11 bases remained unmatched. The CDR3 sequence is 17 residues long.